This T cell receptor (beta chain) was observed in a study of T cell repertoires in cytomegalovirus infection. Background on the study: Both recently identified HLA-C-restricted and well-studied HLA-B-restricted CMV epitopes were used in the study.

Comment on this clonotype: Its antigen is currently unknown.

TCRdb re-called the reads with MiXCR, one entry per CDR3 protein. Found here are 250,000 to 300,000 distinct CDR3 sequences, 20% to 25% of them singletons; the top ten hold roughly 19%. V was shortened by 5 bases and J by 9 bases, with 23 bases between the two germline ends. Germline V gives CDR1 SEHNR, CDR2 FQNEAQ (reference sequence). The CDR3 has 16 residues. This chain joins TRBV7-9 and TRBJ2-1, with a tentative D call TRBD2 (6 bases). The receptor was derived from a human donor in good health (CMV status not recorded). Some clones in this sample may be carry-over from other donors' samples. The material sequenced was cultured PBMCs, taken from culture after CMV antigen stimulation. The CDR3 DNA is TGTGCCAGCAGCCCCCGGACCGGGACTGCCGGGGCTGAGCAGTTCTTC. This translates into CASSPRTGTAGAEQFF.